Following are 21 T cell receptor beta chains from one sample sequenced in a study of T cells in women clearing cervical HPV infection. Measured with immunoSEQ multiplex PCR; TCRdb has only the in-frame clones, and not every one. The sample has around 20,000 clones. The specimen sequenced was blood buffy coat. Receptors were obtained from a woman aged 18 to 75 with a cervical HPV16 infection that either progressed to CIN3+ or cleared (not recorded which).

Turning to this clone: With the read ending 3 residues before the CDR3 end, the germline J gene is used to fill in that end. The rearrangement uses TRBV18 and TRBJ1-2; a possible D gene is TRBD1 (5 bases). The CDR3 is made up of 15 amino acids. Germline-derived CDR1 and CDR2 are KGHSH and LQKENI. The CDR3 loop is CASSSNGGGSYDYTF. CDR3 bases read: TGTGCCAGCTCATCGAACGGCGGGGGATCCTACGAC.

The CDR3 loop reads CASSQGLHNEQFF. The sequenced part of the CDR3 DNA is TGCGCCAGCAGCCAAGGACTTCACAATGAG. The V gene is TRBV4-1, the J gene TRBJ2-1; no definite D call. The observed sequence ends 3 residues before the CDR3 terminus, with the missing tail filled in from the germline J gene. This CDR3 is 13 amino acids long. Germline CDR1 MGHRA, CDR2 YSYEKL. The ends were cut back, 1 base at V and 5 bases at J, with 6 bases in the middle.

A note on this clone: The sequenced fragment ends 3 residues before the CDR3 boundary, so the rest is inferred from the germline J gene. The V gene is TRBV7-3, the J gene TRBJ2-1; 10 nucleotides line up with TRBD2. The V and J ends lost 5 bases and 0 bases, in that order; junction bases with no gene match: 4. The CDR3 spans 16 residues. The germline V gene encodes CDR1 SGHTA and CDR2 FQGTGA. The sequenced part of the CDR3 DNA is TGTGCCAGCAGCCCTGGACTAGCGGTCTCCTACAATGAG. Translated: CASSPGLAVSYNE. The whole CDR3 sequence reads CASSPGLAVSYNEQFF.

As concerns this clone: From the germline J gene comes the end of the CDR3, since the read stops 3 residues before it. The chain joins TRBV28 to TRBJ2-1, with 8 bases identical to TRBD1. The CDR3 has 16 amino acids. The V gene end was trimmed by 4 bases and the J gene end by 6 bases; junction bases not matched to a gene: 11. From germline, CDR1 is MDHEN and CDR2 SYDVKM. The covered CDR3 bases are TGTGCCAGCAGTTCTGGGGAGGACAGGGATGTCAATGAG. It translates to CASSSGEDRDVNE. The entire CDR3 protein reads CASSSGEDRDVNEQFF.

With regard to this clone: The read finishes 3 residues shy of the CDR3 end, and the germline J gene is used to complete it. V gene TRBV7-2 combines with J gene TRBJ1-1; 7 bases map to TRBD1. The CDR3 totals 14 residues. Trimming cost V 10 bases and J 6 bases; bases outside gene matches: 14. Germline V CDR1 and CDR2: SGHTA, FQGNSA. The CDR3 loop reads CATKPTGQVAEAFF. The DNA read from the CDR3 is TGTGCCACAAAACCGACAGGGCAAGTGGCTGAA.

With respect to this clone: The read finishes 3 residues shy of the CDR3 end, and the germline J gene is used to complete it. V usage is TRBV20-1 and J usage is TRBJ2-1, with 7 positions matching TRBD1. The CDR3 length is 14 residues. Germline values: CDR1 DFQATT, CDR2 SNEGSKA (reference sequence). The ends lost 1 base at V and 3 bases at J; junction bases unmatched: 3. CDR3 protein: CSARGGQDYNEQFF. CDR3 DNA (partial): TGCAGTGCTAGAGGCGGACAGGACTACAATGAG.

Comment on this clone: With the read ending 3 residues before the CDR3 end, the germline J gene is used to fill in that end. V is TRBV6-2 or TRBV6-3 and J is TRBJ2-1; D unclear. CDR1 is MNHEY and CDR2 is SVGEGT in the germline V gene. There are 12 residues in the CDR3. V gave up 5 bases and J gave up 7 bases, with 9 bases separating them. The sequenced part of the CDR3 DNA is TGTGCCAGCAGTCCGGTAGTGAATGAG. This gives the protein CASSPVVNE. Given in full, the CDR3 is CASSPVVNEQFF.

Of note for this clone: The read terminates 3 residues ahead of where the CDR3 ends, so the germline J gene completes it. The chain is built from TRBV6-1 and TRBJ2-7, with a tentative D call TRBD2 (5 bases). The V gene's germline CDR1 is MNHNS and CDR2 SASEGT. The CDR3 has 13 amino acids. V lost 6 bases to trimming and J lost 2 bases, with 11 bases between them. Partial CDR3 DNA: TGTGCCAGCAGAGAACGGGGTCCCTACGAG. Translated: CASRERGPYE. The complete CDR3 sequence is CASRERGPYEQYF.

The CDR3 loop reads CATSRDRGGAYNEQFF. Partial CDR3 DNA: TGTGCCACCAGCAGAGATCGCGGAGGGGCTTACAATGAG. V gene TRBV15 combines with J gene TRBJ2-1, with a weak D call TRBD2 (6 bases). The missing CDR3 end, 3 residues past where the read stops, is filled in from the germline J gene. V was trimmed by 0 bases and J by 4 bases, leaving 13 bases between them. The CDR3 spans 16 residues. Germline-derived CDR1 and CDR2 are LNHNV and YYDKDF (reference sequence).

As for this clone: The read comes to an end 3 residues before the CDR3 does, leaving the germline J gene to fill in the end. This rearrangement joins TRBV2 to TRBJ2-7; D is possibly TRBD1 (6 bases). Between the trimmed V and J ends, which lost 7 bases and 6 bases, there was a span of 13 bases. Germline V gene data show CDR1 as SNHLY and CDR2 as FYNNEI. The CDR3 spans 12 residues. CDR3 bases read: TGTGCCAGCAAGATGGTAGGGGGCGAG. This codes for CASKMVGGE. The CDR3 in full is CASKMVGGEQYF.

Comments on this clone: The CDR3 end lies 3 residues beyond the end of the read and is filled in from the germline J gene. The chain uses TRBV7-9 and TRBJ2-5; TRBD1 aligns across 8 bases. From germline, CDR1 is SEHNR and CDR2 FQNEAQ (reference sequence). This CDR3 spans 15 amino acids. The trim removed 2 bases at V and 1 base at J, leaving 3 bases unmatched. This CDR3 is CASSLTQGAQETQYF. The sequenced part of the CDR3 DNA is TGTGCCAGCAGCTTAACGCAGGGGGCCCAAGAGACC. Full variable domain (outside the CDR3, taken from reference TRBV7-9 and TRBJ2-5): DTGVSQNPRHKITKRGQNVTFRCDPISEHNRLYWYRQTLGQGPEFLTYFQNEAQLEKSRLLSDRFSAERPKGSFSTLEIQRTEQGDSAMYLCASSLTQGAQETQYFGPGTRLLVL.

As to this clone: The CDR3 end lies 3 residues beyond the end of the read and is filled in from the germline J gene. The chain recombines TRBV29-1 with TRBJ1-4; tentatively, D is TRBD1 (6 bases). The CDR3 extends over 13 amino acids. The V gene's germline CDR1 is SQVTM and CDR2 ANQGSEA. Trimming took off 6 bases at V and 8 bases at J, with 16 bases between the two ends. The CDR3 loop reads CSVGTGKGEKLFF. Partial CDR3 DNA: TGCAGCGTGGGTACAGGGAAAGGCGAAAAA.

With regard to this clone: The read gets to within 3 residues of the CDR3 end, and the germline J gene fills in the rest. The chain is built from TRBV27 and TRBJ2-5, with a possible D match to TRBD2 (6 bases). CDR1 and CDR2 from the germline V gene are MNHEY and SMNVEV (reference sequence). The germline V and J ends were trimmed by 5 bases and 2 bases, with 18 bases remaining between them. The CDR3 runs 16 residues. The CDR3 here is CASSRGTGGTQETQYF. CDR3 DNA, as far as it was read: TGTGCCAGCAGTCGGGGTACGGGCGGGACTCAAGAGACC.

Concerning this clone: Sequencing ends 3 residues short of the CDR3 end; the germline J gene provides the rest. The genes are TRBV5-1 and TRBJ2-7, with D tentatively TRBD1 (5 bases). Trimming removed 3 bases from V and 0 bases from J, with 10 bases in between. Germline V gene sequence: CDR1 SGHRS, CDR2 YFSETQ. This CDR3 has 14 residues. The chain's CDR3 is CASSYEGVSYEQYF. The sequenced part of the CDR3 DNA is TGCGCCAGCAGCTACGAAGGGGTCTCCTACGAG.

Remarks on this clone: The read finishes 3 residues shy of the CDR3 end, and the germline J gene is used to complete it. The chain couples TRBV30 to TRBJ2-7; TRBD2 is a possible D gene (5 bases). V gave up 6 bases and J gave up 3 bases, with 9 bases separating them. The CDR3 totals 11 residues. CDR1 GTSNPN and CDR2 SVGIG come from the germline V gene (reference sequence). The part of the CDR3 DNA that was read is TGTGCCTGCTCAGAGGGCTACGAG. Encoded protein: CACSEGYE. Given in full, the CDR3 is CACSEGYEQYF.

Details on this clone: The read finishes 3 residues shy of the CDR3 end, and the germline J gene is used to complete it. The V gene is TRBV20-1, the J gene TRBJ1-6; TRBD1 agrees at 10 bases. This CDR3 region has 15 residues. V trimming: 4 bases; J trimming: 7 bases; junction bases outside the gene matches: 7. In germline, CDR1 is DFQATT, CDR2 SNEGSKA (reference sequence). Incomplete CDR3 DNA: TGCAGTGCTACCCCGGGACAGGGGAGGAATTCACCC. Its translation: CSATPGQGRNSP. The full-length CDR3 reads as CSATPGQGRNSPLHF.

Note on this clone: The CDR3 end is not reached by the read, which stops 3 residues before it; the germline J gene fills it in. This chain joins TRBV20-1 and TRBJ2-1; TRBD2 is a possible D gene (6 bases). V shed 6 bases and J shed 1 base, with 13 bases lying between them. This CDR3 spans 14 amino acids. CDR1 and CDR2 (germline): DFQATT, SNEGSKA (reference sequence). The CDR3 loop is CSATSPQSYNEQFF. CDR3 DNA, as far as it was read: TGCAGTGCAACTAGCCCTCAATCCTACAATGAG.

About this clone: The CDR3 goes on 3 residues after the read ends, and that part is filled in from the germline J gene. This chain uses TRBV11-2 with TRBJ2-5, with a possible D match to TRBD1 (6 bases). The CDR3 runs to 13 residues. The germline V gene has CDR1 SGHAT and CDR2 FQNNGV. The V gene lost 2 bases and the J gene lost 2 bases, with 6 bases spanning the gap. CDR3 DNA (partial): TGTGCCAGCAGCTTACAGGGGCAAGAGACC. Translating it yields CASSLQGQET. The CDR3 as a whole reads CASSLQGQETQYF.

In regard to this clone: Read sequence stops 3 residues before the CDR3 end, and the germline J gene provides the missing end. The chain carries TRBV6-4 and TRBJ2-3, with D possibly matching TRBD2 (6 bases). CDR1 and CDR2 (germline): MRHNA, SNTAGT. Trimming left V 4 bases short and J 0 bases short, with 11 bases between. This CDR3 region has 15 residues. CDR3 loop: CASSARRGSTDTQYF. CDR3 bases read: TGTGCCAGCAGTGCTCGGCGGGGTAGCACAGATACG.

A word on this clone: Read sequence stops 3 residues before the CDR3 end, and the germline J gene provides the missing end. This sequence joins TRBV5-6 and TRBJ2-5; 10 bases are shared with TRBD1. The CDR3 consists of 15 residues. V gave up 3 bases and J gave up 4 bases; unmatched junction bases: 6. The germline V gene has CDR1 SGHDT and CDR2 YYEEEE. The chain's CDR3 is CASSWSGTGVETQYF. CDR3 DNA, as far as it was read: TGTGCCAGCAGCTGGTCCGGGACAGGGGTAGAGACC.

Concerning this clone: The CDR3 is cut off 3 residues early in the read; its end comes from the germline J gene. This chain joins TRBV6-2 or TRBV6-3 and TRBJ2-7; TRBD2 matches 9 bases. V was clipped by 2 bases and J by 2 bases; unmatched bases: 7. CDR1 and CDR2 (germline): MNHEY, SVGEGT. The CDR3 is 16 residues long. The part of the CDR3 DNA that was read is TGTGCCAGCAGTTACCAGGGACTAGCTCAAGCCTACGAG. Translated, it gives CASSYQGLAQAYE. The entire CDR3 protein is CASSYQGLAQAYEQYF.